These T cell receptor beta chains were read from a single sample in a study of immune characterization of retroperitoneal liposarcoma. One entry per CDR3 protein, called by TCRdb with MiXCR from the PCR reads. The data hold around 3,000 distinct CDR3 sequences, with 40% to 55% observed a single time. Sequenced: tumor tissue. The origin of the receptors is a male donor with retroperitoneal liposarcoma. The CDR3 runs from the conserved cysteine through the conserved F or W. D genes are given only for firm matches. Only some rows state a clone size, as once, few, many or a class for expanded clones.

v_gene	j_gene	abundance	d_gene	CDR3aa	CDR3nt
TRBV6-1	TRBJ2-7	NA	NA	CASRHGTETYEQYF	TGTGCCAGCAGGCATGGGACGGAAACCTACGAGCAGTACTTC
TRBV6-5	TRBJ2-3	NA	NA	CASRKPGLTDTQYF	TGTGCCAGCAGGAAACCGGGGCTCACAGATACGCAGTATTTT
TRBV6-1	TRBJ2-3	large	NA	CASTPLGTDTQYF	TGTGCCAGCACCCCCTTGGGCACAGATACGCAGTATTTT
TRBV6-1	TRBJ2-1	few	NA	CASSYGSANEQFF	TGTGCCAGCAGTTATGGGTCGGCCAATGAGCAGTTCTTC
TRBV6-1	TRBJ2-7	NA	TRBD1	CASRHRGDSYEQYF	TGTGCCAGCAGGCACAGGGGCGACTCCTACGAGCAGTACTTC
TRBV11-1	TRBJ1-2	NA	TRBD1	CASSTRTGGLSGYTF	TGTGCCAGCAGCACCCGGACAGGGGGGCTCAGCGGCTACACCTTC
TRBV5-6	TRBJ2-1	NA	TRBD1	CASSLGDRGRGDEQFF	TGTGCCAGCAGCTTGGGGGACAGGGGGCGAGGGGATGAGCAGTTCTTC
TRBV6-1	TRBJ2-7	few	NA	CASSDGGRNYEQYF	TGTGCCAGCAGTGACGGCGGCAGAAACTACGAGCAGTACTTC
TRBV7-6	TRBJ2-2	NA	TRBD2	CASSLGTSRTGELFF	TGTGCCAGCAGCTTGGGGACTAGCAGGACCGGGGAGCTGTTTTTT
TRBV7-2	TRBJ2-5	few	NA	CASSFRPDLQDPQYF	TGTGCCAGCAGTTTTAGGCCTGACCTACAAGATCCCCAGTACTTC
TRBV12-3/TRBV12-4	TRBJ2-2	medium-sized	NA	CASSLSGELFF	TGTGCCAGCAGTTTGTCCGGGGAGCTGTTTTTT
TRBV7-2	TRBJ2-1	medium-sized	NA	CASSRLGQSYEQFF	TGTGCCAGCAGTCGTCTCGGACAGTCCTACGAGCAGTTCTTC
TRBV12-3/TRBV12-4	TRBJ2-1	medium-sized	TRBD2	CASRAGLAGGNEQFF	TGTGCCAGCAGGGCTGGACTAGCGGGAGGAAATGAGCAGTTCTTC
TRBV7-6	TRBJ2-1	NA	TRBD1	CASSLPPTGVWDNEQFF	TGTGCCAGCAGCTTACCCCCGACAGGGGTATGGGACAATGAGCAGTTCTTC
TRBV5-6	TRBJ2-7	NA	NA	CASSSTGTYNEQYF	TGTGCCAGCAGCTCGACAGGGACTTACAATGAGCAGTACTTC
TRBV7-8	TRBJ2-3	few	NA	CASSGVAGLITDTQYF	TGTGCCAGCAGCGGCGTCGCAGGGCTTATAACAGATACGCAGTATTTT
TRBV23-1	TRBJ1-5	NA	NA	CASSQSGGEPGPNQPQHF	TGCGCCAGCAGTCAATCTGGGGGCGAGCCCGGACCCAATCAGCCCCAGCATTTT
TRBV7-6	TRBJ2-5	NA	NA	CASSSSTGYQETQYF	TGTGCCAGCAGCTCCTCGACAGGTTACCAAGAGACCCAGTACTTC
TRBV12-3/TRBV12-4	TRBJ2-5	NA	TRBD1	CASSSSRQGFRYF	TGTGCCAGCAGTTCATCCCGACAGGGATTTAGGTACTTC
TRBV7-2	TRBJ2-1	NA	NA	CASSPSAVEQFF	TGTGCCAGCAGTCCTAGCGCAGTTGAGCAGTTCTTC
TRBV6-1	TRBJ1-5	few	TRBD1	CASSEFRRTGRFLGDQPQHF	TGTGCCAGCAGTGAATTCCGCAGGACAGGGAGGTTCTTAGGCGATCAGCCCCAGCATTTT
TRBV12-3/TRBV12-4	TRBJ2-7	NA	NA	CASSLSELGEQYF	TGTGCCAGCAGTTTATCAGAGCTCGGCGAGCAGTACTTC
TRBV7-8	TRBJ2-7	hyperexpanded	NA	CASLDGVNEQYF	TGTGCCAGCTTAGATGGTGTGAATGAGCAGTACTTC
TRBV5-4	TRBJ2-3	NA	NA	CASSLALGWTTNNSTDTQYF	TGTGCCAGCAGCTTGGCCTTGGGGTGGACAACGAATAACAGCACAGATACGCAGTATTTT